The entry below gives a single T cell receptor (beta chain) sequence along with its context. Its antigen is unidentified. V was clipped by 6 bases and J by 6 bases; unmatched bases: 4. The germline V gene encodes CDR1 SQVTM and CDR2 ANQGSEA. This CDR3 comprises 13 residues. In the PCR, 60 Vbeta and 13 Jbeta primers were used. Authors' methods: Unique TCR beta chains numbered around 80 million in a later analysis, with about 11 million shared. The method was immunoSEQ multiplex PCR; TCRdb's version includes in-frame clones alone and lacks a portion of them. V and J calls plus clone size are reproduced from that table; the DNA served to infer D and trimming. This sample yields fewer than 25,000 clones, of which 84% are seen a single time; about a fifth belongs to the top ten. This sample is part of a study of cytomegalovirus exposure and HLA in healthy donors. About the research overall: HLA-typed donors were the source of about 85 million unique TCRs, which an early data release held. Whole-study findings and limits: A later analysis, which compared TCR beta chains of equal frequency, found the HLA-associated ones more clonally expanded.

The sequenced material came from PBMCs. This rearrangement joins TRBV29-1 to TRBJ1-4; 10 bases match TRBD1. This receptor was identified in a human donor in good health. The CDR3 here is CSVAGTGDEKLFF. The CDR3 region has the DNA TGCAGCGTCGCCGGGACAGGGGATGAAAAACTGTTTTTT.